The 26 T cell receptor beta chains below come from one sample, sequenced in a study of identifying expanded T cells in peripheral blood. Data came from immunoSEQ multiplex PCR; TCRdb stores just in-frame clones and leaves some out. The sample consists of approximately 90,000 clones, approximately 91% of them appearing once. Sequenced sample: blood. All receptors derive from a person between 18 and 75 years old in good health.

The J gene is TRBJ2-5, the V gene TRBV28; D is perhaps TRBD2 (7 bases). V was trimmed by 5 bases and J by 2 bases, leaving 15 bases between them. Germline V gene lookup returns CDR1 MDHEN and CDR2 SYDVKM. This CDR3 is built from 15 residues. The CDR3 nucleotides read TGTGCCAGCAGTGGGGGGGCTCACTATCAAGAGACCCAGTACTTC. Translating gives CASSGGAHYQETQYF.

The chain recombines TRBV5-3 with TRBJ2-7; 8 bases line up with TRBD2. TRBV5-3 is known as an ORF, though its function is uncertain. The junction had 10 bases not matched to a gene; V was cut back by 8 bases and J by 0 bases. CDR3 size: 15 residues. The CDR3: CASSQGLEGSYEQYF. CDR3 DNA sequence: TGTGCCAGCAGCCAGGGACTAGAGGGCTCCTACGAGCAGTACTTC.

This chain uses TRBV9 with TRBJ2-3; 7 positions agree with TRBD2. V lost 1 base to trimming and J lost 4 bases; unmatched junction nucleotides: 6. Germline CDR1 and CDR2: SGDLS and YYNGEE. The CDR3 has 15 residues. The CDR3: CASSVMTGGSDTQYF. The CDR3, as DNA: TGTGCCAGCAGCGTAATGACCGGGGGGTCAGATACGCAGTATTTT.

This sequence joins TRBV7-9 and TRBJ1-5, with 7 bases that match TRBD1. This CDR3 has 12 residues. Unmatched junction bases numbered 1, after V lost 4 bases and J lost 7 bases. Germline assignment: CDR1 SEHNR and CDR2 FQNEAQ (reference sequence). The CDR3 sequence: CASSSDRQPQHF. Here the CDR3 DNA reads TGTGCCAGCAGCTCGGACAGGCAGCCCCAGCATTTT.

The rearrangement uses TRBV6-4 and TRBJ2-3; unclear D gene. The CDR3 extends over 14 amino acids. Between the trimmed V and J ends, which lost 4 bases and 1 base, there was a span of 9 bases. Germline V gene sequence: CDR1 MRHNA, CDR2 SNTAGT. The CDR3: CASSVEAGTDTQYF. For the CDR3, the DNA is TGTGCCAGCAGTGTCGAGGCAGGCACAGATACGCAGTATTTT.

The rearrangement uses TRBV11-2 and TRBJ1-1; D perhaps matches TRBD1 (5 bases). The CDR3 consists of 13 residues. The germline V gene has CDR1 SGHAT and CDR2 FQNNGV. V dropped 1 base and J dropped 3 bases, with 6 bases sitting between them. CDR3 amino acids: CASSLARDTEAFF. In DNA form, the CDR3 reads TGTGCCAGCAGCTTAGCCAGGGACACTGAAGCTTTCTTT. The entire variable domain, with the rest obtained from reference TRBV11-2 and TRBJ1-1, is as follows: EAGVAQSPRYKIIEKRQSVAFWCNPISGHATLYWYQQILGQGPKLLIQFQNNGVVDDSQLPKDRFSAERLKGVDSTLKIQPAKLEDSAVYLCASSLARDTEAFFGQGTRLTVV.

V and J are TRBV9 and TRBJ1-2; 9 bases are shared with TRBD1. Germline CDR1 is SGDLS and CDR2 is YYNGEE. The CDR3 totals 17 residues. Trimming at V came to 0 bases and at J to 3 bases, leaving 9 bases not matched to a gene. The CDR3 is CASSVVGGTGLDYGYTF. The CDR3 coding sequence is TGTGCCAGCAGCGTAGTGGGGGGGACAGGGTTGGACTATGGCTACACCTTC.

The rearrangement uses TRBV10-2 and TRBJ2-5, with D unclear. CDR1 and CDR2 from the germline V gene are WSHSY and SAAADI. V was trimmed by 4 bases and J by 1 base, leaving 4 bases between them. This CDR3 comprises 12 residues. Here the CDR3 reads CASSVSQETQYF. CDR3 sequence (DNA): TGCGCCAGCAGTGTGAGCCAAGAGACCCAGTACTTC.

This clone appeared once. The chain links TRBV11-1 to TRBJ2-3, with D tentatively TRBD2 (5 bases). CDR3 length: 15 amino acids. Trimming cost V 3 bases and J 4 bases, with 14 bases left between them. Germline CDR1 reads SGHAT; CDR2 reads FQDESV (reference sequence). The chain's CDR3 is CASSFGGPSSDTQYF. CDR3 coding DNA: TGTGCCAGCAGCTTTGGCGGGCCGTCCTCAGATACGCAGTATTTT.

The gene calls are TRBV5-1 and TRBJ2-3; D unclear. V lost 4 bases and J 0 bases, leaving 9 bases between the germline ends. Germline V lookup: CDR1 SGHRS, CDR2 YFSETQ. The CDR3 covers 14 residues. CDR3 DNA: TGCGCCAGCAGCCCGGGTGGAAGCACAGATACGCAGTATTTT. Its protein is CASSPGGSTDTQYF.

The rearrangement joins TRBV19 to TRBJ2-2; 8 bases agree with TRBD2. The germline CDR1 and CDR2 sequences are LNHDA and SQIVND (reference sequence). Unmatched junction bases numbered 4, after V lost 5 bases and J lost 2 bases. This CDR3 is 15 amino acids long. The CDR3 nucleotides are TGTGCCAGTAGTTTGACTAGCGCAAACACCGGGGAGCTGTTTTTT. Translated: CASSLTSANTGELFF. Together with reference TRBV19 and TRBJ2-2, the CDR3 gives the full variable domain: DGGITQSPKYLFRKEGQNVTLSCEQNLNHDAMYWYRQDPGQGLRLIYYSQIVNDFQKGDIAEGYSVSREKKESFPLTVTSAQKNPTAFYLCASSLTSANTGELFFGEGSRLTVL.

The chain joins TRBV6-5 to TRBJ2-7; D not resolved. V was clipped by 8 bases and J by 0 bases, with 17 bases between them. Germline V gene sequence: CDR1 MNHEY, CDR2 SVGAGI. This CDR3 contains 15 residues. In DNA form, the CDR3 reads TGTGCCAGCTCCCGGATGCCTGGCAGCTCCTACGAGCAGTACTTC. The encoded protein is CASSRMPGSSYEQYF.

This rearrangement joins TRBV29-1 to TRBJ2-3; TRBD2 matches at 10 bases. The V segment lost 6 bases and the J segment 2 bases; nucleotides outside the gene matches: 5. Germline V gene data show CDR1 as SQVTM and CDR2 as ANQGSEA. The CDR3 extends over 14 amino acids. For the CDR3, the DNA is TGCAGCGTGAGGACTAGCGGATTCACAGATACGCAGTATTTT. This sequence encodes CSVRTSGFTDTQYF.

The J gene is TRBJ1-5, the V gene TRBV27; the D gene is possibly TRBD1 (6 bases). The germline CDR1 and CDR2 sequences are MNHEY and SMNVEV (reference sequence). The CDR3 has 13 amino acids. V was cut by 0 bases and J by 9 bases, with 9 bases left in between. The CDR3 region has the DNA TGTGCCAGCAGTTTATCGGGGGCTTCGCCCCAGCATTTT. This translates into CASSLSGASPQHF.

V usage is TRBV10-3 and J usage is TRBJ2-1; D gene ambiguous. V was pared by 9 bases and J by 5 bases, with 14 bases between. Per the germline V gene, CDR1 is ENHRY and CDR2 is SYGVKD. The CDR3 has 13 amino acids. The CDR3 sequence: CAISRAPNNEQFF. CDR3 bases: TGTGCCATTTCTCGGGCCCCCAACAATGAGCAGTTCTTC.

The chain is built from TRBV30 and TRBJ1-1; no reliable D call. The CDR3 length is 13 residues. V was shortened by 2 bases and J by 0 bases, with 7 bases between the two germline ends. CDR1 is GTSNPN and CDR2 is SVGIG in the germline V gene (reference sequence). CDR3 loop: CAWSPNMNTEAFF. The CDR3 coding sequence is TGTGCCTGGAGTCCAAACATGAACACTGAAGCTTTCTTT.

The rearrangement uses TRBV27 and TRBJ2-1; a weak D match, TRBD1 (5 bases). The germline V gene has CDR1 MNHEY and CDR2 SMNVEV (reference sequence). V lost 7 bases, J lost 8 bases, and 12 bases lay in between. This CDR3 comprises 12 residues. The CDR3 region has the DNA TGTGCCAGCAAAAACGTCAGGGATGAGCAGTTCTTC. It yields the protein CASKNVRDEQFF.

CDR3 sequence reads: CASSLDRNQPQHF. For the CDR3, the DNA is TGCGCCAGCAGCTTGGACCGGAATCAGCCCCAGCATTTT. The chain employs TRBV5-1 and TRBJ1-5; D unclear. Germline V gives CDR1 SGHRS, CDR2 YFSETQ. The CDR3 is made up of 13 amino acids. V shed 0 bases and J shed 4 bases, with 5 bases lying between them.

The CDR3 here is CASSQGADREGSEAFF. In nucleotides, the CDR3 is TGTGCCAGCAGCCAAGGGGCGGACAGGGAGGGGTCTGAAGCTTTCTTT. This sequence joins TRBV4-2 and TRBJ1-1, with 8 nucleotides matching TRBD1. The germline V gene has CDR1 LGHNA and CDR2 YNFKEQ. Losses at the gene ends were 1 base for V and 6 bases for J; bases not matched to a gene: 10. This CDR3 is built from 16 residues.

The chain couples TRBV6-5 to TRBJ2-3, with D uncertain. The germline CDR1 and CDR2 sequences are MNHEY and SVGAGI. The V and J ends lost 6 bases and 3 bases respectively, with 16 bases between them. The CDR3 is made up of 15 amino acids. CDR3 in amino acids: CASSSYGRITDTQYF. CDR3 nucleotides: TGTGCCAGCAGCTCATACGGGCGGATAACAGATACGCAGTATTTT.

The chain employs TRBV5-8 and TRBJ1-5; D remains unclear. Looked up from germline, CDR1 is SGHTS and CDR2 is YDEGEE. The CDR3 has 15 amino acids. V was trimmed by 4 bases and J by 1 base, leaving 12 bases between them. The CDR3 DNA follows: TGTGCCAGCAGCCCCCATCAAGGAAGCAATCAGCCCCAGCATTTT. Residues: CASSPHQGSNQPQHF. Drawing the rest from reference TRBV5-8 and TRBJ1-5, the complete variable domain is EAGVTQSPTHLIKTRGQQATLRCSPISGHTSVYWYQQALGLGLQFLLWYDEGEERNRGNFPPRFSGRQFPNYSSELNVNALELEDSALYLCASSPHQGSNQPQHFGDGTRLSIL.

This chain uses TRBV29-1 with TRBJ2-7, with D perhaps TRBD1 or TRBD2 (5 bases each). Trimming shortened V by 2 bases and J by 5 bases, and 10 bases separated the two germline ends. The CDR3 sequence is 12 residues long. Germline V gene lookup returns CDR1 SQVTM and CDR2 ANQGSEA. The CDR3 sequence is CSVERQGDEQYF. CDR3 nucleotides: TGCAGCGTTGAACGGCAGGGAGACGAGCAGTACTTC.

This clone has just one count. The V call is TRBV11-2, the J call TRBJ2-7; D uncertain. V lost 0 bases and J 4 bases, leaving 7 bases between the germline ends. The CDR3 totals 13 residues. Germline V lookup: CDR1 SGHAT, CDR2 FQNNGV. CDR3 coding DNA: TGTGCCAGCAGCTTAGACACCCTATACGAGCAGTACTTC. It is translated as CASSLDTLYEQYF.

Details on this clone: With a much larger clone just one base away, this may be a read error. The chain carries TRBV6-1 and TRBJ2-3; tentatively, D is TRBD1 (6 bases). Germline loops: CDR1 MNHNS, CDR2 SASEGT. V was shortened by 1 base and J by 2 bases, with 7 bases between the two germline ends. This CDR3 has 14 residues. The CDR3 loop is CASSEGQATDTQYF. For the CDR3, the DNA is TGTGCCAGCAGTGAAGGACAGGCCACAGATACGCAGTATTTT.

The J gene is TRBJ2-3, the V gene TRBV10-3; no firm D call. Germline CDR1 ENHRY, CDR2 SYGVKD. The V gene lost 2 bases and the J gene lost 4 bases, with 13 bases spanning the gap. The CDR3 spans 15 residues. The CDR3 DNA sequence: TGTGCCATCAGTGAGAGGCTTAGAGCCTCAGATACGCAGTATTTT. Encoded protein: CAISERLRASDTQYF.

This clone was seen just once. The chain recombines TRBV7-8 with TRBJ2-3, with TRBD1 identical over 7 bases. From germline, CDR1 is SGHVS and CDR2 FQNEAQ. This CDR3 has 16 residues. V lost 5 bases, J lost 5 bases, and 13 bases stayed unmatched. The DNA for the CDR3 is TGTGCCAGCAGCCCGGGACAGATACTAACTTTAGATACGCAGTATTTT. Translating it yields CASSPGQILTLDTQYF.